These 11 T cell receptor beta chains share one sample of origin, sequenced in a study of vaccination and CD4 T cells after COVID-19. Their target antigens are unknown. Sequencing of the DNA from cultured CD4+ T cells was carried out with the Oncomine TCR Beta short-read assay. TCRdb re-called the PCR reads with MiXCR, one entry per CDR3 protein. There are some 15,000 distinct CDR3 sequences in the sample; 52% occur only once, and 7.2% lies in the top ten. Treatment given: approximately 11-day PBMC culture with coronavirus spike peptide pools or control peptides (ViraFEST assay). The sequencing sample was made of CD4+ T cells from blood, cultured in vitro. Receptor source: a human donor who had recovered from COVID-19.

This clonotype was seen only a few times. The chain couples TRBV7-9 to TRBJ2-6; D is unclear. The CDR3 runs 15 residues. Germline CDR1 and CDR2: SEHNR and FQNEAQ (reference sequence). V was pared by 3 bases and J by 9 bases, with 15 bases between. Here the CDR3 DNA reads TGTGCCAGCAGCTTCCCGCAGGACCAATTCAACGTCCTGACTTTC. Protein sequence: CASSFPQDQFNVLTF.

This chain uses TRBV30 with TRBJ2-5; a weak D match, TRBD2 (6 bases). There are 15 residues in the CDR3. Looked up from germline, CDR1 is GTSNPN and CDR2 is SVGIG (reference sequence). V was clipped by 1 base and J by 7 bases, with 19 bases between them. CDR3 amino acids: CAWSGDFGMSGTQYF. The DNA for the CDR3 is TGTGCCTGGAGTGGGGACTTCGGGATGTCTGGGACCCAGTACTTC.

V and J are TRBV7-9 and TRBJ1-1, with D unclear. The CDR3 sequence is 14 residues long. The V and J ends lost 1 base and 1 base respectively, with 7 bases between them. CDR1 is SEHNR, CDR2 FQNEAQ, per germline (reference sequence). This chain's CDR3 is CASSLGQTNTEAFF. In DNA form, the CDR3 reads TGTGCCAGCAGCTTAGGACAAACGAACACTGAAGCTTTCTTT.

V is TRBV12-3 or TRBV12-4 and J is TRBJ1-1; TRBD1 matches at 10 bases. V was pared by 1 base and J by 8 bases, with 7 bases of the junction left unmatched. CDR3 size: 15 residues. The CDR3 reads CASSLETGGGWEAFF. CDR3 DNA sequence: TGTGCCAGCAGTTTAGAGACAGGGGGCGGATGGGAAGCTTTCTTT.

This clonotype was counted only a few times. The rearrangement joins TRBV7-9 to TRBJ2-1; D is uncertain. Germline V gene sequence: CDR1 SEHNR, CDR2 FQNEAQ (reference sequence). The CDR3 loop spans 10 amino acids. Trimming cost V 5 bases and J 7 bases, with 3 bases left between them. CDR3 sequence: CASSRNEQFF. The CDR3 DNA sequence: TGTGCCAGCAGCCGGAATGAGCAGTTCTTC. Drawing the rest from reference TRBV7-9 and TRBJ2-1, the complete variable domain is DTGVSQNPRHKITKRGQNVTFRCDPISEHNRLYWYRQTLGQGPEFLTYFQNEAQLEKSRLLSDRFSAERPKGSFSTLEIQRTEQGDSAMYLCASSRNEQFFGPGTRLTVL.

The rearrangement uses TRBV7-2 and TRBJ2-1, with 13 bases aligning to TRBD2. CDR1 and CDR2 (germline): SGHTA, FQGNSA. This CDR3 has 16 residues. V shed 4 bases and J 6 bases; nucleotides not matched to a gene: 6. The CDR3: CASSSYRTSGSNEQFF. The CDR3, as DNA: TGTGCCAGCAGCTCCTATCGGACTAGCGGGAGCAATGAGCAGTTCTTC.

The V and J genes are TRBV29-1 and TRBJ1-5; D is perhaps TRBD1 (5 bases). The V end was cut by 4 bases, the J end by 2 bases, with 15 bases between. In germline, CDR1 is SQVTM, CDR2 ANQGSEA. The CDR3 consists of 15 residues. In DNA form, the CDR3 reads TGCAGCGTTGCCCTTGGTGGGGCCGGCAATCAGCCCCAGCATTTT. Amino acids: CSVALGGAGNQPQHF.

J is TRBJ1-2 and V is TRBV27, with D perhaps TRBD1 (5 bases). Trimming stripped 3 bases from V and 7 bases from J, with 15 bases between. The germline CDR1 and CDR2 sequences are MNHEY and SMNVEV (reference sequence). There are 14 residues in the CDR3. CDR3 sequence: CASSLGSGARGYTF. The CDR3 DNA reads TGTGCCAGCAGTTTGGGCAGCGGGGCGCGTGGCTACACCTTC.

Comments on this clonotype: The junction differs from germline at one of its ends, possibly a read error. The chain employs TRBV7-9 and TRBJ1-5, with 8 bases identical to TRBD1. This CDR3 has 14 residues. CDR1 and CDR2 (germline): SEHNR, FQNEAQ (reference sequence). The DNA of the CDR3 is TGTGTCAGCAGCCCACAGGGGGGCAATCAGCCCCAGCATTTT. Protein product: CVSSPQGGNQPQHF.

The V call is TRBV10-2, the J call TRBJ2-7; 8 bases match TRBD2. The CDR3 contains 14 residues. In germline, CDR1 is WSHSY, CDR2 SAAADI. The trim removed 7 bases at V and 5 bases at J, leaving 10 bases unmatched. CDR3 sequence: CASTRGGPGDEQYF. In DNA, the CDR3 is TGCGCCAGCACCCGGGGGGGGCCCGGCGACGAGCAGTACTTC.

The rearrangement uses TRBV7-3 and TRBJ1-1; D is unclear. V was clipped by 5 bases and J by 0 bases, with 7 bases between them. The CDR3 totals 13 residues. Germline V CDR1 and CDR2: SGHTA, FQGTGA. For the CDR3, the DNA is TGTGCCAGCAGCGCCTATCTGAACACTGAAGCTTTCTTT. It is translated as CASSAYLNTEAFF.